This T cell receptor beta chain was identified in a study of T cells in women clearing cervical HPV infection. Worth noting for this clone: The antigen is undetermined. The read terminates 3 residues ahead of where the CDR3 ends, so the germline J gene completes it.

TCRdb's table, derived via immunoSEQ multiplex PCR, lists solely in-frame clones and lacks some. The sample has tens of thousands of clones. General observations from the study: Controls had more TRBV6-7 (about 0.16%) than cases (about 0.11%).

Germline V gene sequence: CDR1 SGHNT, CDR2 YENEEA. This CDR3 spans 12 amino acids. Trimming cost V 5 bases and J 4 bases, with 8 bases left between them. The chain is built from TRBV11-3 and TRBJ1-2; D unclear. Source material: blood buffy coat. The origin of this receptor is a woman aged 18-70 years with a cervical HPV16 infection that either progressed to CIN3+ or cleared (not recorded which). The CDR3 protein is CASSQSGYGYTF. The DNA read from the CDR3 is TGTGCCAGCAGCCAAAGCGGCTATGGC.